These T cell receptor beta chains were read from a single sample in a study of cytomegalovirus exposure and HLA in healthy donors. Some clones are missing from TCRdb's copy, which holds only in-frame ones; the method was immunoSEQ multiplex PCR. The repertoire consists of about 130,000 clones, with 70% to 85% occurring once and the leading ten covering 30%. Sequencing was done on a sample of PBMCs. The source is a man in his thirties or forties in good health and CMV-seropositive. CDR3s include the opening cysteine and the closing phenylalanine or tryptophan. The D gene is left open where the match is weak. Clone size is not always given. Where it is, it says once, few, many or a class for expanded clones.

TRBV5-1,TRBJ2-7,.,16,.,CASSLGLRQGDYEQYF,TGCGCCAGCAGCTTGGGGTTGAGGCAGGGTGACTACGAGCAGTACTTC
TRBV5-1,TRBJ2-2,once,16,TRBD1,CASSLTGTGGVGELFF,TGCGCCAGCAGCTTGACCGGGACAGGGGGAGTTGGGGAGCTGTTTTTT
TRBV18,TRBJ1-2,.,14,.,CASSPAGDPTGYTF,TGTGCCAGCTCACCTGCGGGGGATCCGACCGGCTACACCTTC
TRBV5-1,TRBJ2-2,.,14,.,CASSLSTGTGELFF,TGCGCCAGCAGCCTCAGTACGGGCACCGGGGAGCTGTTTTTT
TRBV9,TRBJ2-3,.,13,.,CASSVVASDTQYF,TGTGCCAGCAGCGTAGTAGCGTCAGATACGCAGTATTTT
TRBV30,TRBJ2-5,.,16,TRBD1,CAWRGSFRGQKETQYF,TGTGCCTGGAGGGGGTCGTTTAGGGGGCAAAAAGAGACCCAGTACTTC
TRBV27,TRBJ2-7,.,15,.,CASSLMDSSSYEQYF,TGTGCCAGCAGTTTGATGGACAGTAGCTCCTACGAGCAGTACTTC
TRBV18,TRBJ2-1,.,12,.,CASSPLGDEQFF,TGTGCCAGCTCACCTTTAGGAGATGAGCAGTTCTTC
TRBV15,TRBJ2-2,.,16,TRBD2,CATSRSASGLAGELFF,TGTGCCACCAGCAGATCGGCTAGCGGGCTCGCCGGGGAGCTGTTTTTT
TRBV18,TRBJ2-7,once,13,.,CASSQTEAYEQYF,TGTGCCAGCTCACAGACGGAGGCCTACGAGCAGTACTTC
TRBV9,TRBJ2-7,.,14,TRBD1,CASSPTTGGYEQYF,TGTGCCAGCAGCCCCACGACAGGGGGGTACGAGCAGTACTTC
TRBV21-1,TRBJ1-1,few,14,.,CASSKVAENTEAFF,TGTGCCAGCAGCAAAGTTGCGGAGAACACTGAAGCTTTCTTT
TRBV5-1,TRBJ1-2,few,15,.,CASSLDVAANYGYTF,TGCGCCAGCAGCTTGGATGTGGCAGCTAACTATGGCTACACCTTC
TRBV2,TRBJ2-1,.,17,TRBD1,CAKQGAQRTSEENEQFF,TGTGCCAAACAGGGGGCGCAAAGGACTAGTGAAGAGAATGAGCAGTTCTTC
TRBV7-2,TRBJ2-7,.,13,.,CASSLDRAGEQYF,TGTGCCAGCAGCTTAGACAGGGCGGGTGAGCAGTACTTC
TRBV7-6,TRBJ1-1,.,14,.,CASSLTAVNTEAFF,TGTGCCAGCAGCTTAACAGCAGTGAACACTGAAGCTTTCTTT
TRBV6-6,TRBJ1-2,.,14,.,CASNRDGGAYGYTF,TGTGCCAGCAACCGCGACGGGGGGGCGTACGGCTACACCTTC
TRBV30,TRBJ1-5,.,15,.,CAWGAGTRGNQPQHF,TGTGCCTGGGGAGCCGGGACACGGGGCAATCAGCCCCAGCATTTT
TRBV7-3,TRBJ2-3,.,14,.,CASSLGGSSATQYF,TGTGCCAGCAGCTTAGGAGGGAGTAGTGCTACGCAGTATTTT
TRBV5-1,TRBJ1-1,.,15,.,CASSLSSTVNTEAFF,TGCGCCAGCAGCTTGTCATCGACAGTTAACACTGAAGCTTTCTTT
TRBV27,TRBJ1-2,.,15,.,CASSGSMRSRDGYTF,TGTGCCAGCAGCGGAAGCATGAGATCGCGGGATGGCTACACCTTC
TRBV7-2,TRBJ1-5,.,13,.,CASSLGPNQPQHF,TGTGCCAGCAGCTTGGGGCCCAATCAGCCCCAGCATTTT
TRBV7-2,TRBJ2-5,.,16,TRBD2,CASSPSKRGVQETQYF,TGTGCCAGCAGCCCGAGTAAGCGGGGGGTCCAAGAGACCCAGTACTTC
TRBV6-1,TRBJ2-5,.,14,.,CASSESMREETQYF,TGTGCCAGCAGTGAAAGTATGCGCGAAGAGACCCAGTACTTC